This T cell receptor (beta chain) was captured by sequencing in a study of identical twins. Overall study results and limits: Low generation-probability sequences were in excess among twin-shared out-of-frame alpha sequences. Insertions ran lower in abundant cord blood beta clonotypes, though not in memory repertoires. The same donors were not followed; conclusions instead depended on cross-sectional statistical analysis.

V dropped 0 bases and J dropped 5; count of bases not matched to a gene: 7. Germline V gene data show CDR1 as DFQATT and CDR2 as SNEGSKA (reference sequence). This CDR3 comprises 15 residues. TCRdb reprocessed the 5' RACE reads via MiXCR and lists one record per CDR3 protein. The sample carries 500,000 to 600,000 distinct CDR3 sequences, 22% recorded once. This clonotype was picked up many times. Its target is not known. The same sample was also used in a study of T cells expressing NK-cell markers. That study reports: Sorted CD3+CD56+NKG2C+, CD3+CD56+NKG2C- and CD3+CD56-NKG2C+ T cells supplied TCR beta repertoires.

The specimen sequenced was CD4+ T cells sorted from blood. The V call is TRBV20-1, the J call TRBJ2-7; 10 bases are shared with TRBD2. The receptor was derived from a woman aged 18-30 years in good health. CDR3 in DNA: TGCAGTGCTAGAGATGTAGAGCGGGGGGGAAACGAGCAGTACTTC. It encodes CSARDVERGGNEQYF.